This T cell receptor (beta chain) derives from a study of cytomegalovirus exposure and HLA in healthy donors. Study-level points and caveats: Reportedly, HLA-A and HLA-B alleles of most subjects were accurately predicted from TCR beta.

PCR involved 60 Vbeta and 13 Jbeta primers. Produced via immunoSEQ multiplex PCR; TCRdb's table is partial and in-frame only. This sample has about 140,000 clones, with 73% found just once. Trimming left V 0 bases short and J 3 bases short, with 8 bases between. The CDR3 is made up of 14 amino acids. Germline V CDR1 and CDR2: SGHVS, FNYEAQ. In the case of this clone: The antigen remains undetermined.

Sequenced sample: PBMCs. The clonotype originates from a human donor in good health. This chain connects TRBV7-6 to TRBJ1-2; D uncertain. The CDR3 loop reads CASSLANGDYGYTF. CDR3 nucleotides: TGTGCCAGCAGCTTAGCAAACGGGGACTATGGCTACACCTTC.